Only one count was recorded for the clone carrying this TCR beta chain. CDR3 size: 15 residues. The V and J ends lost 3 bases and 0 bases respectively, with 11 bases between them. In germline, CDR1 is LNHDA, CDR2 SQIVND (reference sequence). This sample was included in a study of T-cell reconstitution after alpha-beta-depleted transplantation in children. A TCRbeta library incorporating unique molecular identifiers was prepared. MiXCR, applied by TCRdb to the PCR reads, yields one record per CDR3 protein. The sample consists of a few hundred thousand distinct CDR3 sequences, approximately 16% of them appearing once.

Specimen: PBMCs from the stem cell graft donor, collected from the stem cell graft. This rearrangement joins TRBV19 to TRBJ2-5; no reliable D call. The receptor was derived from a human donor who donated a stem cell graft to a child with acute lymphoblastic leukemia. As DNA, the CDR3 is TGTGCCAGTAGTATCGGGCAGGTGAACCAAGAGACCCAGTACTTC. Protein product: CASSIGQVNQETQYF.